This is a list of T cell receptor beta chains from one sample in a study of identical twins. TCRdb itself ran the 5' RACE reads through MiXCR, one entry per CDR3 protein. The sample contains a few hundred thousand distinct CDR3 sequences, approximately 8.6% of which appear only once. This same sample was also part of a study on yellow fever vaccine responses in identical twins.

The sequencing input was CD8+ T cells sorted from blood. The receptors originated from a woman between 18 and 30 years old in good health. CDR3s include the opening cysteine and the closing phenylalanine or tryptophan. Each record gives: clone size, V gene, D gene, J gene, CDR3 protein, CDR3 DNA. A D gene is named only where the DNA matches it firmly. Clone size is not always given. Where it is, it says once, few, many or a class for expanded clones.

few,TRBV20-1,.,TRBJ1-6,CSARERWTDSYNSPLHF,TGCAGTGCTAGAGAACGCTGGACGGATTCATATAATTCACCCCTCCACTTT
many,TRBV10-3,.,TRBJ2-7,CAISESGTSYEQYF,TGTGCCATCAGTGAGTCAGGAACAAGCTACGAGCAGTACTTC
few,TRBV20-1,.,TRBJ2-2,CSARPLEENTGELFF,TGCAGTGCCAGGCCTCTAGAGGAAAACACCGGGGAGCTATTTTTT
few,TRBV2,.,TRBJ2-7,CASSERGLKWSNEQYF,TGTGCCAGCAGTGAAAGGGGGTTGAAATGGTCGAACGAGCAGTACTTC
.,TRBV6-1,TRBD1,TRBJ2-1,CASKDTDRGYNEQFF,TGTGCCAGCAAAGACACGGACAGGGGCTACAATGAGCAGTTCTTC
few,TRBV5-1,TRBD2,TRBJ2-7,CASSLVAGYEQYF,TGCGCCAGCAGCTTGGTAGCGGGTTACGAGCAGTACTTC
few,TRBV11-3,.,TRBJ2-3,CASSLAITDTQYF,TGTGCCAGCAGCTTAGCTATCACAGATACGCAGTATTTT
few,TRBV4-1,TRBD2,TRBJ2-1,CASSQDSLAGVYEQFF,TGCGCCAGCAGCCAAGATTCACTAGCGGGGGTCTATGAGCAGTTCTTC
few,TRBV9,TRBD2,TRBJ2-2,CASSVGPSGSAGELFF,TGTGCCAGCAGCGTAGGCCCTAGCGGGAGCGCCGGGGAGCTGTTTTTT
few,TRBV7-2,.,TRBJ2-3,CASSILAPSTDTQYF,TGTGCCAGCAGCATACTGGCCCCGAGCACAGATACGCAGTATTTT
few,TRBV15,.,TRBJ1-1,CATSRGQFDDTEAFF,TGTGCCACCAGCAGAGGCCAGTTTGACGACACTGAAGCTTTCTTT
few,TRBV6-2/TRBV6-3,.,TRBJ2-1,CASSSPRAEQFF,TGTGCCAGCAGTTCCCCTCGCGCGGAGCAGTTCTTC
many,TRBV12-3/TRBV12-4,.,TRBJ1-1,CASTLGRTEAFF,TGTGCCAGCACTCTAGGGCGCACTGAAGCTTTCTTT
.,TRBV7-2,TRBD2,TRBJ2-7,CASSDIEGLAPYEQYF,TGTGCCAGCAGCGATATCGAGGGACTAGCGCCGTACGAGCAGTACTTC
few,TRBV28,TRBD1,TRBJ2-5,CASSQPGQAIQETQYF,TGTGCCAGCAGTCAGCCCGGACAGGCGATTCAAGAGACCCAGTACTTC
few,TRBV28,TRBD2,TRBJ2-2,CASLHGLANTGELFF,TGTGCCAGCCTCCATGGACTAGCGAACACCGGGGAGCTGTTTTTT
many,TRBV2,.,TRBJ1-2,CASSEMPDTNYGYTF,TGTGCCAGCAGTGAAATGCCAGACACTAACTATGGCTACACCTTC
many,TRBV4-3,TRBD1,TRBJ2-7,CASSRDSYSYEQYF,TGCGCCAGCAGCCGGGACAGTTACTCCTACGAGCAGTACTTC
few,TRBV11-2,TRBD2,TRBJ2-7,CASSRGLAGFNEQYF,TGTGCCAGCAGCCGGGGACTAGCGGGTTTCAACGAGCAGTACTTC
many,TRBV6-2/TRBV6-3,TRBD2,TRBJ2-3,CASSQGLADTDTQYF,TGTGCCAGCAGTCAAGGACTAGCGGACACAGATACGCAGTATTTT
.,TRBV2,TRBD2,TRBJ2-1,CASSGLAGINEQFF,TGTGCCAGCAGTGGACTAGCGGGAATAAATGAGCAGTTCTTC
.,TRBV12-3/TRBV12-4,.,TRBJ1-2,CASSPGSGYGYTF,TGTGCCAGCAGTCCAGGGTCGGGCTATGGCTACACCTTC
few,TRBV20-1,TRBD2,TRBJ2-7,CSARVLAGGESYEQYF,TGCAGTGCTAGAGTTCTAGCGGGGGGGGAATCCTACGAGCAGTACTTC
.,TRBV29-1,TRBD1,TRBJ2-7,CSVEAGQGHYEQYF,TGCAGCGTTGAGGCGGGACAGGGACATTACGAGCAGTACTTC
few,TRBV27,TRBD1,TRBJ2-2,CASSFNRGSGELFF,TGTGCCAGCAGTTTTAACAGGGGGTCCGGGGAGCTGTTTTTT
.,TRBV11-3,.,TRBJ2-3,CASSPYGGTDTDTQYF,TGTGCCAGCAGCCCCTACGGGGGAACAGACACAGATACGCAGTATTTT
few,TRBV6-4,TRBD1,TRBJ2-1,CASSDQGQGDLNEQFF,TGTGCCAGCAGTGACCAGGGACAGGGGGATCTCAATGAGCAGTTCTTC
few,TRBV10-3,TRBD1,TRBJ2-5,CAISEERQGARETQYF,TGTGCCATCAGTGAGGAGAGACAGGGGGCTCGGGAGACCCAGTACTTC
.,TRBV15,TRBD1,TRBJ2-7,CATSRKTGGRPPYEQYF,TGTGCCACCAGCAGAAAAACAGGGGGCCGGCCACCCTACGAGCAGTACTTC
.,TRBV6-5,.,TRBJ1-1,CASSSLWEGTEAFF,TGTGCCAGCAGTTCTCTTTGGGAGGGCACTGAAGCTTTCTTT
.,TRBV9,.,TRBJ1-2,CASSSRTEGYTF,TGTGCCAGCAGCTCACGGACGGAAGGCTACACCTTC
few,TRBV10-3,.,TRBJ2-6,CAIRGTPSSGANVLTF,TGTGCCATCAGGGGGACACCTAGCTCTGGGGCCAACGTCCTGACTTTC
.,TRBV7-6,TRBD1,TRBJ2-1,CASSLATGIYPTHGGQFF,TGTGCCAGCAGCTTAGCGACAGGGATCTACCCAACCCATGGGGGGCAGTTCTTC
.,TRBV28,.,TRBJ1-2,CASSLLTATNYGYTF,TGTGCCAGCAGTTTATTAACAGCAACTAACTATGGCTACACCTTC
many,TRBV29-1,.,TRBJ2-7,CSGRGSGLHEQYF,TGCAGCGGTCGTGGCAGCGGACTACACGAGCAGTACTTC
.,TRBV12-3/TRBV12-4,TRBD2,TRBJ2-1,CASSPTRTSPVEQFF,TGTGCCAGCAGTCCGACCCGGACTAGTCCGGTTGAGCAGTTCTTC
many,TRBV20-1,.,TRBJ1-5,CSASEEAHQPQHF,TGCAGTGCTAGCGAGGAGGCCCATCAGCCCCAGCATTTT
few,TRBV5-5,.,TRBJ2-6,CASSLAGAPSGANVLTF,TGTGCCAGCAGCTTGGCAGGGGCCCCCTCTGGGGCCAACGTCCTGACTTTC
many,TRBV5-6,.,TRBJ1-5,CASSQSSVFNQPQHF,TGTGCCAGCAGCCAATCGAGTGTATTCAATCAGCCCCAGCATTTT
many,TRBV4-3,.,TRBJ2-3,CASSQGAQGWTTDTQYF,TGCGCCAGCAGCCAAGGGGCCCAGGGCTGGACGACAGATACGCAGTATTTT
.,TRBV7-3,.,TRBJ2-1,CASSFMGDNEQFF,TGTGCCAGCAGCTTCATGGGGGACAATGAGCAGTTCTTC
few,TRBV11-2,.,TRBJ1-1,CASSSWNTEAFF,TGTGCCAGCAGTTCGTGGAACACTGAAGCTTTCTTT
few,TRBV14,TRBD2,TRBJ2-1,CASSRLAGAMYNEQFF,TGTGCCAGCAGCAGACTAGCGGGGGCCATGTACAATGAGCAGTTCTTC
many,TRBV4-1,.,TRBJ2-7,CASSQEQQGREQYF,TGCGCCAGCAGCCAAGAACAACAGGGACGCGAGCAGTACTTC
few,TRBV12-3/TRBV12-4,.,TRBJ2-5,CASSLAPGTDSETQYF,TGTGCCAGCAGTTTAGCTCCCGGGACGGACTCGGAGACCCAGTACTTC
many,TRBV28,.,TRBJ2-5,CASSFHRESETQYF,TGTGCCAGCAGTTTCCACAGGGAAAGTGAGACCCAGTACTTC
few,TRBV28,.,TRBJ2-7,CASSSITESYEQYF,TGTGCCAGCAGTTCCATTACGGAATCCTACGAGCAGTACTTC
.,TRBV7-9,TRBD1,TRBJ2-2,CASSLGTGYRGRELFF,TGTGCCAGCAGCCTCGGGACAGGGTATCGAGGCCGGGAGCTGTTTTTT
.,TRBV25-1,.,TRBJ2-2,CASGGPQDTGELFF,TGTGCCAGCGGAGGACCCCAGGACACCGGGGAGCTGTTTTTT